Presented here are 6 T cell receptor beta chains from one specimen sequenced in a study of cytomegalovirus exposure and HLA in healthy donors. PCR involved 60 Vbeta and 13 Jbeta primers. The assay was immunoSEQ multiplex PCR, and TCRdb's table has in-frame clones only and misses some. This sample carries around 200,000 clones, 70% to 85% of them seen once, and the ten largest clones take approximately 1.2%. The specimen was PBMCs. All receptors come from a girl aged 2 to 9 in good health and CMV-seropositive.

The chain recombines TRBV19 with TRBJ1-5; weak D call: TRBD1 (6 bases). Trimming took off 4 bases at V and 12 bases at J, with 25 bases between the two ends. CDR1 is LNHDA and CDR2 is SQIVND in the germline V gene (reference sequence). This CDR3 comprises 16 residues. CDR3 DNA sequence: TGTGCCAGTAGTACCCCACCGGACAGTGCGAAGTGGGTCCAGCATTTT. It specifies CASSTPPDSAKWVQHF.

V is TRBV9 and J is TRBJ1-3; 7 bases are a match to TRBD1. The germline CDR1 and CDR2 sequences are SGDLS and YYNGEE. There are 15 residues in the CDR3. The V and J ends lost 2 bases and 4 bases, in that order; junction bases with no gene match: 6. CDR3 in amino acids: CASSVSRGLGNTIYF. The CDR3 nucleotides are TGTGCCAGCAGCGTCTCGAGGGGGCTAGGAAACACCATATATTTT. The full variable domain, its missing parts supplied by reference TRBV9 and TRBJ1-3, is DSGVTQTPKHLITATGQRVTLRCSPRSGDLSVYWYQQSLDQGLQFLIQYYNGEERAKGNILERFSAQQFPDLHSELNLSSLELGDSALYFCASSVSRGLGNTIYFGEGSWLTVV.

This chain uses TRBV5-4 with TRBJ2-1, with 8 bases matching TRBD2. CDR3 length equals 15 residues. V trimming: 8 bases; J trimming: 3 bases; junction bases outside the gene matches: 10. Germline CDR1 and CDR2: SGHNT and YYREEE (reference sequence). The CDR3 loop reads CASSWGRGDYNEQFF. The CDR3 DNA follows: TGTGCCAGTTCATGGGGGCGGGGGGACTACAATGAGCAGTTCTTC.

The chain has TRBV4-1 and TRBJ2-1; TRBD2 matches 11 bases. This CDR3 is built from 18 residues. In germline, CDR1 is MGHRA, CDR2 YSYEKL. The ends lost 1 base at V and 4 bases at J; junction bases unmatched: 9. The CDR3 DNA is TGCGCCAGCAGCCAAGTGGGAGGGTCTAGCGGGAGGTACAATGAGCAGTTCTTC. Protein sequence: CASSQVGGSSGRYNEQFF.

The chain has TRBV11-2 and TRBJ1-2, with D possibly TRBD1 on 5 matching bases. Trimming removed 0 bases from V and 12 bases from J, with 14 bases in between. The germline CDR1 and CDR2 sequences are SGHAT and FQNNGV. The CDR3 runs 13 residues. The chain's CDR3 is CASSLEGGLGDTF. CDR3 bases: TGTGCCAGCAGCTTAGAGGGAGGGCTAGGGGACACCTTC.

CDR3 bases: TGTGCCAGCAGCTTAGACAGCGGAATGAACACTGAAGCTTTCTTT. This encodes CASSLDSGMNTEAFF. J is TRBJ1-1 and V is TRBV11-3; no clear D gene. The CDR3 spans 15 residues. Germline CDR1 reads SGHNT; CDR2 reads YENEEA. Trimming stripped 0 bases from V and 0 bases from J, with 8 bases between. The full variable domain, its missing parts supplied by reference TRBV11-3 and TRBJ1-1, is EAGVVQSPRYKIIEKKQPVAFWCNPISGHNTLYWYLQNLGQGPELLIRYENEEAVDDSQLPKDRFSAERLKGVDSTLKIQPAELGDSAVYLCASSLDSGMNTEAFFGQGTRLTVV.